Presented here are 19 T cell receptor beta chains from one specimen sequenced in a study of shared clonotypes between healthy human individuals. The protocol was immunoSEQ multiplex PCR, while the TCRdb copy is restricted to in-frame clones and leaves out a portion. The table records a few hundred thousand clones, about nine tenths of them present only once. Sequencing input: memory CD8+ T cells sorted from blood. The subset is: CD45RO+ cells pooled with CCR7-negative TemRA cells. The receptor source for this set is a man aged 18 to 29 in good health.

The chain links TRBV19 to TRBJ2-3, with a possible D match to TRBD1 (6 bases). Germline assignment: CDR1 LNHDA and CDR2 SQIVND (reference sequence). V gave up 1 base and J gave up 5 bases, with 13 bases separating them. CDR3 length equals 15 residues. CDR3 protein: CASSIGAGVLDTQYF. The CDR3 bases are TGTGCCAGTAGTATAGGGGCAGGGGTCTTAGATACGCAGTATTTT.

This rearrangement joins TRBV11-2 to TRBJ2-6; D is possibly TRBD1 (6 bases). The V end was cut by 3 bases, the J end by 4 bases, with 13 bases between. Germline V gives CDR1 SGHAT, CDR2 FQNNGV. CDR3 size: 16 residues. The CDR3 coding sequence is TGTGCCAGCAGCTTGGGAACAGGGTCCGGGGCCAACGTCCTGACTTTC. Protein: CASSLGTGSGANVLTF. The variable domain in full, with the rest retrieved from reference TRBV11-2 and TRBJ2-6, is EAGVAQSPRYKIIEKRQSVAFWCNPISGHATLYWYQQILGQGPKLLIQFQNNGVVDDSQLPKDRFSAERLKGVDSTLKIQPAKLEDSAVYLCASSLGTGSGANVLTFGAGSRLTVL.

This clone was detected only once. This chain's CDR3 is CASSEYVRHYGYTF. CDR3 nucleotides: TGTGCCAGCAGTGAATACGTCAGGCATTATGGCTACACCTTC. The genes are TRBV6-1 and TRBJ1-2, with D hard to call. This CDR3 contains 14 residues. V shed 2 bases and J shed 5 bases, with 12 bases lying between them. CDR1 and CDR2 (germline): MNHNS, SASEGT.

The chain couples TRBV28 to TRBJ2-4; D is unclear. V lost 10 bases, J lost 0 bases, and 13 bases lay in between. CDR3 length: 14 amino acids. Germline-derived CDR1 and CDR2 are MDHEN and SYDVKM. The CDR3 loop reads CAILRWLAKNIQYF. In DNA form, the CDR3 reads TGTGCCATTCTACGGTGGCTAGCCAAAAACATTCAGTACTTC.

This chain connects TRBV7-2 to TRBJ2-1; D is ambiguous. Germline CDR1 reads SGHTA; CDR2 reads FQGNSA. The V end lost 5 bases, the J end lost 4 bases, and 6 bases lay between the germline ends. CDR3 length: 12 amino acids. Here the CDR3 reads CASSDVYNEQFF. The CDR3 DNA follows: TGTGCCAGCAGCGACGTGTACAATGAGCAGTTCTTC.

This clone was picked up a small number of times. This chain connects TRBV6-5 to TRBJ2-7, with 7 bases that match TRBD1. Germline lookup yields CDR1 MNHEY and CDR2 SVGAGI. The CDR3 is made up of 15 amino acids. V lost 7 bases, J lost 2 bases, and 11 bases stayed unmatched. The CDR3 loop is CASTNNWGQPYEQYF. DNA for the CDR3: TGTGCCAGCACCAACAATTGGGGACAGCCCTACGAGCAGTACTTC.

This chain uses TRBV6-6 with TRBJ2-1; TRBD1 is a possible D gene (7 bases). V lost 1 base to trimming and J lost 5 bases, with 12 bases between them. The germline V gene has CDR1 MNHNY and CDR2 SVGAGI (reference sequence). The CDR3 has 15 amino acids. CDR3 region: CASSYLAGQHNEQFF. In DNA, the CDR3 is TGTGCCAGCAGTTACTTGGCGGGACAGCACAATGAGCAGTTCTTC.

There are a few counts of this clone. The genes are TRBV2 and TRBJ2-1; no clear D. Germline V gives CDR1 SNHLY, CDR2 FYNNEI. The ends were cut back, 6 bases at V and 0 bases at J, with 12 bases in the middle. The CDR3 is 15 amino acids. CDR3 coding DNA: TGTGCCAGCAGCCGAGGTCCGGGCTCCTACAATGAGCAGTTCTTC. Protein product: CASSRGPGSYNEQFF.

This clone is a singleton in its sample. The chain uses TRBV13 and TRBJ2-5; no clear D gene. This CDR3 contains 16 residues. Trimming left V 0 bases short and J 0 bases short, with 11 bases between. The germline CDR1 and CDR2 sequences are PRHDT and FYEKMQ (reference sequence). The chain's CDR3 is CASSLGAIMYQETQYF. For the CDR3, the DNA is TGTGCCAGCAGCTTAGGCGCTATTATGTACCAAGAGACCCAGTACTTC.

CDR3 protein: CASSLERGHSPLHF. The CDR3 DNA sequence: TGTGCCAGCAGCTTAGAGCGGGGACATTCACCCCTCCACTTT. This chain connects TRBV7-6 to TRBJ1-6; D may be TRBD1 (5 bases). Deletions cut 1 base from V and 8 bases from J, with 9 bases between. Germline lookup yields CDR1 SGHVS and CDR2 FNYEAQ. The CDR3 runs to 14 residues.

This chain links TRBV15 with TRBJ2-2; the D gene is possibly TRBD1 (6 bases). The V end was cut by 5 bases, the J end by 3 bases, with 10 bases between. Germline lookup yields CDR1 LNHNV and CDR2 YYDKDF (reference sequence). The CDR3 is 14 amino acids. CDR3 DNA: TGTGCCACCAGCGATCACAGGGACACCGGGGAGCTGTTTTTT. Protein sequence: CATSDHRDTGELFF.

This sequence joins TRBV27 and TRBJ2-3, with unresolved D. V was shortened by 0 bases and J by 3 bases, with 7 bases between the two germline ends. The CDR3 is made up of 14 amino acids. From germline, CDR1 is MNHEY and CDR2 SMNVEV (reference sequence). The CDR3 DNA is TGTGCCAGCAGTTTATCCGAGCCAACAGATACGCAGTATTTT. Amino acid sequence: CASSLSEPTDTQYF.

The CDR3 DNA reads TGTGCCATCAGTGGACCAACCGGGACAGGGGAAATCTACGAGCAGTACTTC. Its translation is CAISGPTGTGEIYEQYF. V usage is TRBV10-3 and J usage is TRBJ2-7, with 10 bases lining up with TRBD1. Germline loops: CDR1 ENHRY, CDR2 SYGVKD. This CDR3 is built from 17 residues. Trimming removed 4 bases from V and 3 bases from J; junction bases left unmatched: 12.

The rearrangement uses TRBV10-1 and TRBJ2-2; TRBD2 matches at 8 bases. Trimming at V came to 2 bases and at J to 4 bases, leaving 9 bases not matched to a gene. Germline values: CDR1 WNHNN, CDR2 SYGVQD (reference sequence). This CDR3 region has 17 residues. Here the CDR3 reads CASSETSGRVSTGELFF. The CDR3 nucleotides read TGCGCCAGCAGTGAGACTAGCGGAAGAGTCAGCACCGGGGAGCTGTTTTTT.

The chain recombines TRBV10-3 with TRBJ1-6; D may be TRBD1 (5 bases). This CDR3 region has 14 residues. Per germline, CDR1 ENHRY and CDR2 SYGVKD. V was pared by 4 bases and J by 11 bases, with 15 bases between. CDR3 region: CAISGGGEDPPLHF. CDR3 DNA: TGTGCCATCAGTGGGGGAGGGGAAGATCCACCCCTCCACTTT.

This sequence joins TRBV27 and TRBJ2-7; perhaps TRBD1 as D (6 bases). The V end was cut by 1 base, the J end by 7 bases, with 14 bases between. Germline CDR1 is MNHEY and CDR2 is SMNVEV (reference sequence). This CDR3 is 14 amino acids long. The CDR3 loop is CASSLLGAGFEQYF. The CDR3 nucleotides are TGTGCCAGCAGTTTATTGGGGGCCGGTTTTGAGCAGTACTTC.

This chain links TRBV27 with TRBJ1-1; 7 bases are shared with TRBD1. V gave up 7 bases and J gave up 4 bases; unmatched junction bases: 12. The CDR3 has 15 residues. Germline values: CDR1 MNHEY, CDR2 SMNVEV (reference sequence). The CDR3 here is CASTGGRGDGTEAFF. DNA for the CDR3: TGTGCCAGCACAGGGGGAAGGGGTGACGGCACTGAAGCTTTCTTT.

The chain has TRBV7-6 and TRBJ2-7; no reliable D call. Germline CDR1 SGHVS, CDR2 FNYEAQ. V lost 5 bases to trimming and J lost 0 bases, with 17 bases between them. The CDR3 runs to 16 residues. The CDR3 sequence is CASSPVVFFSSYEQYF. CDR3 in DNA: TGTGCCAGCAGCCCCGTGGTTTTCTTCAGCTCCTACGAGCAGTACTTC.

The J gene is TRBJ2-7, the V gene TRBV5-6; 9 bases map to TRBD1. The CDR3 loop spans 14 amino acids. Germline-derived CDR1 and CDR2 are SGHDT and YYEEEE. Losses at the gene ends were 5 bases for V and 3 bases for J; bases not matched to a gene: 6. The CDR3 sequence is CASSFGTGLYEQYF. The CDR3 DNA reads TGTGCCAGCAGTTTCGGGACAGGGCTCTACGAGCAGTACTTC.